Below, 30 T cell receptor beta chains from the same sample are listed, as sequenced in a study of identical twins' blood T cells. Via MiXCR, TCRdb re-called the 5' RACE reads, giving one row per CDR3 protein. The data contain 300,000 to 450,000 distinct CDR3 sequences, 28% of them singletons. Material: PBMCs. The receptors shown here come from a woman between 18 and 50 years old in good health.

The chain joins TRBV7-2 to TRBJ2-1; the match to TRBD1 covers 8 bases. The trim removed 5 bases at V and 7 bases at J, leaving 7 bases unmatched. CDR3 length: 14 amino acids. The germline CDR1 and CDR2 sequences are SGHTA and FQGNSA. This CDR3 is CTSSRRTGLNEQFF. Here the CDR3 DNA reads TGTACCAGCAGCCGTCGGACAGGGTTGAATGAGCAGTTCTTC.

CDR3 in amino acids: CSVRDPPGELFF. The CDR3 coding sequence is TGCAGCGTACGGGACCCACCGGGGGAGCTGTTTTTT. V gene TRBV29-1 combines with J gene TRBJ2-2; D is tentatively TRBD1 or TRBD2 (5 bases each). Germline CDR1 reads SQVTM; CDR2 reads ANQGSEA. V lost 6 bases to trimming and J lost 8 bases, with 13 bases between them. The CDR3 extends over 12 amino acids.

The chain couples TRBV7-9 to TRBJ2-2; no clear D gene. Deletions cut 1 base from V and 2 bases from J, with 8 bases between. Looked up from germline, CDR1 is SEHNR and CDR2 is FQNEAQ (reference sequence). The CDR3 has 15 amino acids. CDR3 region: CASSLVQLNTGELFF. DNA for the CDR3: TGTGCCAGCAGCTTAGTACAGCTCAACACCGGGGAGCTGTTTTTT.

This clonotype was detected a few times. The J gene is TRBJ2-1, the V gene TRBV5-1, with 10 positions matching TRBD1. The CDR3 totals 15 residues. CDR1 and CDR2 from the germline V gene are SGHRS and YFSETQ. With 3 bases clipped from V and 4 bases from J, the junction kept 4 bases outside the gene matches. In DNA form, the CDR3 reads TGCGCCAGCAGCTCCGGGACAGGGGCGTACAATGAGCAGTTCTTC. Translation gives CASSSGTGAYNEQFF.

This clonotype has just a few counts. This rearrangement joins TRBV27 to TRBJ2-1; the match to TRBD1 covers 9 bases. V was pared by 4 bases and J by 8 bases, with 9 bases of the junction left unmatched. The CDR3 sequence is 15 residues long. Germline-derived CDR1 and CDR2 are MNHEY and SMNVEV (reference sequence). Here the CDR3 DNA reads TGTGCCAGCAGTTCGGGACAGGGATCCGTCGATGAGCAGTTCTTC. Amino acid sequence: CASSSGQGSVDEQFF.

This sequence joins TRBV5-1 and TRBJ1-3; perhaps TRBD1 as D (6 bases). The germline V gene encodes CDR1 SGHRS and CDR2 YFSETQ. The CDR3 length is 15 residues. With 8 bases removed from V and 3 bases from J, the gap between germline ends came to 18 bases. The DNA of the CDR3 is TGCGCCAGTAGCCCGGACAGCCTGGATGGAAACACCATATATTTT. This sequence encodes CASSPDSLDGNTIYF.

V usage is TRBV18 and J usage is TRBJ1-1; TRBD1 matches 10 bases. Germline CDR1 and CDR2: KGHSH and LQKENI. V shed 4 bases and J 0 bases; nucleotides not matched to a gene: 2. There are 15 residues in the CDR3. DNA for the CDR3: TGTGCCAGCTCACAGGGACAGGGGATGAACACTGAAGCTTTCTTT. Its protein product is CASSQGQGMNTEAFF. Full variable domain (outside the CDR3, taken from reference TRBV18 and TRBJ1-1): NAGVMQNPRHLVRRRGQEARLRCSPMKGHSHVYWYRQLPEEGLKFMVYLQKENIIDESGMPKERFSAEFPKEGPSILRIQQVVRGDSAAYFCASSQGQGMNTEAFFGQGTRLTVV.

About this clonotype itself: One end of the junction varies from germline; a read error may be responsible. The V gene is TRBV7-2, the J gene TRBJ1-2; no clear D gene. The CDR3 covers 17 residues. Germline V gives CDR1 SGHTA, CDR2 FQGNSA. CDR3 bases: TGTGCCAGCAGCCTAGCAACTCCACACGAACGGGCCTATGGCTACACCTTC. It codes for CASSLATPHERAYGYTF.

This clonotype occurred a few times. The rearrangement uses TRBV20-1 and TRBJ1-5; no clear D gene. The CDR3 has 12 residues. V lost 0 bases and J lost 4, with 4 bases in between. Germline-derived CDR1 and CDR2 are DFQATT and SNEGSKA (reference sequence). The DNA of the CDR3 is TGCAGTGCTAGAGAGTATAATCAGCCCCAGCATTTT. Amino acid sequence: CSAREYNQPQHF.

This clonotype was detected many times. CDR3 amino acids: CASSVTSSYNEQFF. Here the CDR3 DNA reads TGTGCCAGCAGTGTCACGAGCTCCTACAATGAGCAGTTCTTC. The chain recombines TRBV6-4 with TRBJ2-1; D unresolved. The CDR3 has 14 residues. Between the trimmed V and J ends, which lost 4 bases and 0 bases, there was a span of 7 bases. In germline, CDR1 is MRHNA, CDR2 SNTAGT.

V gene TRBV11-2 combines with J gene TRBJ1-1, with D possibly matching TRBD1 (5 bases). CDR3 length: 16 amino acids. V dropped 1 base and J dropped 1 base, with 13 bases sitting between them. Germline V gene lookup returns CDR1 SGHAT and CDR2 FQNNGV. The CDR3 coding sequence is TGTGCCAGCAGCTTAGCCCGGGGCGGCTCGAACACTGAAGCTTTCTTT. Residues: CASSLARGGSNTEAFF.

Turning to this clonotype: This may come from a read error, since a much larger clone is one base off. The chain combines TRBV12-3 or TRBV12-4 with TRBJ2-1, with 7 bases identical to TRBD2. The CDR3 covers 15 residues. The CDR3 coding sequence is TGTGCCAACAGTAATCTAGCGGACTCCTACAATGAGCAGTTCTTC. Encoded protein: CANSNLADSYNEQFF.

This clonotype was recorded a few times. V gene TRBV6-2 or TRBV6-3 combines with J gene TRBJ2-3, with D hard to call. CDR3 length: 14 residues. V was clipped by 2 bases and J by 2 bases, with 8 bases between them. Germline CDR1 is MNHEY and CDR2 is SVGEGT. CDR3 residues: CASSYTFHTDTQYF. CDR3 coding DNA: TGTGCCAGCAGTTACACTTTCCACACAGATACGCAGTATTTT.

Regarding this clonotype: A much larger clone sits a single nucleotide away, making a read error possible. The rearrangement links TRBV2 to TRBJ2-4; D not certain. Trimming cost V 3 bases and J 8 bases, with 11 bases left between them. CDR1 and CDR2 (germline): SNHLY, FYNNEI. This CDR3 region has 13 residues. The chain's CDR3 is CASSDSGFDIQYF. CDR3 coding DNA: TGTGCCAGCAGTGACTCTGGGTTTGACATTCAGTACTTC.

V usage is TRBV15 and J usage is TRBJ1-1; TRBD1 matches at 7 bases. CDR1 is LNHNV, CDR2 YYDKDF, per germline (reference sequence). The CDR3 is 16 amino acids. Germline trimming cut 5 bases from V and 0 bases from J; bases unmatched to any gene: 9. The CDR3 region is CATSLGTVYMNTEAFF. Written as DNA, the CDR3 is TGTGCCACCAGCCTCGGGACAGTTTACATGAACACTGAAGCTTTCTTT.

This clonotype came up a few times. This chain links TRBV2 with TRBJ2-2; no firm D call. V lost 7 bases to trimming and J lost 1 base, with 4 bases between them. The CDR3 consists of 12 residues. The germline V gene encodes CDR1 SNHLY and CDR2 FYNNEI. CDR3 protein: CASKGNTGELFF. DNA for the CDR3: TGTGCCAGCAAAGGGAACACCGGGGAGCTGTTTTTT. The full variable domain, completed using reference TRBV2 and TRBJ2-2, is EPEVTQTPSHQVTQMGQEVILRCVPISNHLYFYWYRQILGQKVEFLVSFYNNEISEKSEIFDDQFSVERPDGSNFTLKIRSTKLEDSAMYFCASKGNTGELFFGEGSRLTVL.

In its sample, this clonotype was seen a few times. The CDR3 DNA reads TGCAGTGCTAGACCATCAAGAGGACAAGAGGGCTCCTACGAGCAGTACTTC. Its translation is CSARPSRGQEGSYEQYF. The chain is built from TRBV20-1 and TRBJ2-7, with D perhaps being TRBD1 or TRBD2 (5 bases each). Trimming left V 2 bases short and J 0 bases short, with 20 bases between. This CDR3 has 17 residues. Germline CDR1 is DFQATT and CDR2 is SNEGSKA (reference sequence).

The gene calls are TRBV7-9 and TRBJ1-1; maybe TRBD1 (6 bases). Per the germline V gene, CDR1 is SEHNR and CDR2 is FQNEAQ (reference sequence). V lost 5 bases to trimming and J lost 4 bases, with 11 bases between them. The CDR3 length is 13 residues. For the CDR3, the DNA is TGTGCCAGCAGCACTACAGGGCTCACTGAAGCTTTCTTT. This translates into CASSTTGLTEAFF.

This clonotype was seen many times. This chain connects TRBV29-1 to TRBJ1-2; D is perhaps TRBD1 (6 bases). V lost 5 bases to trimming and J lost 5 bases, with 12 bases between them. This CDR3 spans 12 amino acids. Germline V gene sequence: CDR1 SQVTM, CDR2 ANQGSEA. DNA of the CDR3: TGCAGCGTTTCCAGGGGAGGGTATGGCTACACCTTC. It codes for CSVSRGGYGYTF. Filled out from reference TRBV29-1 and TRBJ1-2, the complete variable domain reads SAVISQKPSRDICQRGTSLTIQCQVDSQVTMMFWYRQQPGQSLTLIATANQGSEATYESGFVIDKFPISRPNLTFSTLTVSNMSPEDSSIYLCSVSRGGYGYTFGSGTRLTVV.

This clonotype appeared a few times. The rearrangement joins TRBV9 to TRBJ2-2; no reliable D call. V lost 4 bases and J 5 bases, leaving 9 bases between the germline ends. This CDR3 spans 13 amino acids. Germline CDR1 and CDR2: SGDLS and YYNGEE. The CDR3, as DNA: TGTGCCAGCAGCCAAAGCTTTACCGGGGAGCTGTTTTTT. It is translated as CASSQSFTGELFF.

This clonotype was observed a handful of times. The genes are TRBV18 and TRBJ2-7, with TRBD2 matching 7 bases. The V gene's germline CDR1 is KGHSH and CDR2 LQKENI. Trimming took 4 bases from V and 3 from J; bases not matched to a gene: 9. The CDR3 is made up of 15 amino acids. Here the CDR3 reads CASSHYREALYEQYF. The CDR3 DNA is TGTGCCAGCTCACATTACCGGGAGGCGCTCTACGAGCAGTACTTC.

The chain is built from TRBV7-8 and TRBJ1-2, with 7 nucleotides matching TRBD1. There are 14 residues in the CDR3. Germline assignment: CDR1 SGHVS and CDR2 FQNEAQ. Unmatched junction bases numbered 3, after V lost 1 base and J lost 4 bases. CDR3 loop: CASSLGDRPYGYTF. In DNA form, the CDR3 reads TGTGCCAGCAGCTTAGGGGACAGACCCTATGGCTACACCTTC. Filled out from reference TRBV7-8 and TRBJ1-2, the complete variable domain reads GAGVSQSPRYKVAKRGQDVALRCDPISGHVSLFWYQQALGQGPEFLTYFQNEAQLDKSGLPSDRFFAERPEGSVSTLKIQRTQQEDSAVYLCASSLGDRPYGYTFGSGTRLTVV.

This chain uses TRBV5-1 with TRBJ1-4; D not resolved. Germline CDR1 reads SGHRS; CDR2 reads YFSETQ. The CDR3 has 17 amino acids. V was trimmed by 1 base and J by 0 bases, leaving 13 bases between them. The CDR3 DNA sequence: TGCGCCAGCAGCTTGCTCGGAGCTCCTGCAACTAATGAAAAACTGTTTTTT. Residues: CASSLLGAPATNEKLFF.

This clonotype was seen a handful of times. The chain employs TRBV5-1 and TRBJ1-1; D not resolved. Trimming pared 1 base from V and 5 bases from J, leaving 18 bases between. Per the germline V gene, CDR1 is SGHRS and CDR2 is YFSETQ. This CDR3 has 16 residues. The CDR3 sequence: CASSLIVSRQATEAFF. The CDR3 DNA reads TGCGCCAGCAGCTTGATCGTGTCCCGGCAGGCAACTGAAGCTTTCTTT.

This clonotype occurred a few times. The chain combines TRBV6-2 or TRBV6-3 with TRBJ1-2; D gene unclear. V was shortened by 2 bases and J by 2 bases, with 9 bases between the two germline ends. The CDR3 has 14 residues. CDR1 and CDR2 from the germline V gene are MNHEY and SVGEGT. This CDR3 reads CASSYGGANYGYTF. DNA of the CDR3: TGTGCCAGCAGTTACGGCGGAGCAAACTATGGCTACACCTTC.

This chain links TRBV19 with TRBJ2-4; the match to TRBD1 covers 9 bases. The trim removed 10 bases at V and 5 bases at J, leaving 6 bases unmatched. The CDR3 spans 13 residues. Germline values: CDR1 LNHDA, CDR2 SQIVND (reference sequence). The CDR3 region is CATADRGENIQYF. In DNA form, the CDR3 reads TGTGCCACCGCGGACAGGGGAGAAAACATTCAGTACTTC.

The chain employs TRBV6-2 or TRBV6-3 and TRBJ1-1, with a tentative D call TRBD1 (6 bases). Germline V lookup: CDR1 MNHEY, CDR2 SVGEGT. CDR3 length: 14 residues. Trimming cost V 6 bases and J 0 bases, with 11 bases left between them. CDR3 sequence: CASSRGRVNTEAFF. The DNA for the CDR3 is TGTGCCAGCAGCAGGGGACGGGTGAACACTGAAGCTTTCTTT.

The rearrangement joins TRBV30 to TRBJ2-3; 8 nucleotides agree with TRBD1. Germline-derived CDR1 and CDR2 are GTSNPN and SVGIG (reference sequence). The CDR3 totals 15 residues. Unmatched junction bases numbered 7, after V lost 2 bases and J lost 3 bases. CDR3 amino acids: CAWSKQGGATDTQYF. In DNA, the CDR3 is TGTGCCTGGAGTAAACAGGGGGGCGCAACAGATACGCAGTATTTT.

The chain carries TRBV6-6 and TRBJ1-3, with 9 bases matching TRBD1. Germline V CDR1 and CDR2: MNHNY, SVGAGI (reference sequence). This CDR3 has 15 amino acids. V was pared by 6 bases and J by 4 bases, with 7 bases of the junction left unmatched. The CDR3 DNA sequence: TGTGCCAGCAGCCCAGGACAGGGGTACGGAAACACCATATATTTT. Translation: CASSPGQGYGNTIYF.

This clonotype was seen a few times. The rearrangement uses TRBV5-1 and TRBJ1-2, with D hard to call. From germline, CDR1 is SGHRS and CDR2 YFSETQ. Between the trimmed V and J ends, which lost 1 base and 7 bases, there was a span of 14 bases. The CDR3 runs to 14 residues. DNA for the CDR3: TGCGCCAGCAGCTTGTTGTCGACCGACGGTGGCTACACCTTC. This codes for CASSLLSTDGGYTF.